The text below deals with one T cell receptor beta chain. What it binds is unknown. Trimming removed 6 bases at V and 2 bases at J, with 13 bases between. Germline CDR1 DFQATT, CDR2 SNEGSKA (reference sequence). The CDR3 extends over 14 amino acids. This record belongs to a study of response to subunit inactivated influenza vaccine. TCRdb re-derived calls from the RT-PCR reads in MiXCR, one entry per CDR3 protein. The sample carries 400,000 to 650,000 distinct CDR3 sequences, roughly 7.6% recorded once. Study-wide results and caveats: After each seasonal influenza vaccination, few new T cells are recruited, the authors suggested.

This clonotype was sampled from a man in his fifties or sixties who received an inactivated influenza vaccine. The V gene is TRBV20-1, the J gene TRBJ1-4; D is perhaps TRBD1 (5 bases). Source: PBMCs from blood, taken less than 30 months after vaccination. Here the CDR3 DNA reads TGCAGTGCAAGGAGGGGAGGGACTAATGAAAAACTGTTTTTT. It translates to CSARRGGTNEKLFF.